Included here is one T cell receptor beta chain sequence, with context. The germline gives CDR1 SGHNT, CDR2 YYREEE (reference sequence). The CDR3 contains 15 residues. The V gene end was trimmed by 2 bases and the J gene end by 7 bases; junction bases not matched to a gene: 7. Authors' analysis steps: It was from reference gene primer amplification that nucleated cell counts were estimated. Profiling relied on immunoSEQ multiplex PCR, and the TCRdb table lists in-frame clones only, not all of them. V, J and clone size were drawn from that table, and D and trimming were deduced from the DNA. The sample shows more than 120,000 clones, about 92% of them seen only once. This entry belongs to a study of blood T cell repertoires in COVID-19. Looking at the study overall: PBMCs, B-cell-depleted T cells, or T cells provided the cDNA or gDNA that made up the material.

This chain joins TRBV5-4 and TRBJ2-2, with TRBD1 identical over 8 bases. The sequenced sample consisted of peripheral blood. The TCR originated in a human donor in a cohort sampled during active COVID-19. The CDR3 loop is CASSFMDRAGGELFF. The DNA of the CDR3 is TGTGCCAGCAGCTTTATGGACAGGGCTGGCGGGGAGCTGTTTTTT.